These 10 T cell receptor beta chains came from one sample sequenced in a study of CXCR3-negative and CXCR3-positive naive CD8 T cells. The study's findings and limits: Relative to CXCR3-negative naive cells, CXCR3-positive naive cells had more hydrophobic TRB CDR3s.

In preparing the TRB cDNA libraries, 5' RACE with UMI labels was used. From the 5' RACE reads, TCRdb lists one entry per CDR3 protein and no DNA. The sample includes tens of thousands of distinct CDR3 sequences. These receptors' antigens are unknown. The sequenced sample was naive CXCR3+ CD8+ T cells from blood. Documented subset: CD45RO-CCR7+CD27+CD95- naive CD8+ T cells expressing CXCR3 (TNR3+). The receptors here all came from a human donor in good health. Some clones in this sample may be carry-over from other donors' samples.

The chain carries TRBV29-1 and TRBJ2-1. Germline V gene lookup returns CDR1 SQVTM and CDR2 ANQGSEA. The CDR3 is made up of 12 amino acids. The chain's CDR3 is CSVESYRDEQFF.

This chain links TRBV4-3 with TRBJ1-2; TCRdb calls TRBD1, which cannot be checked without DNA. This CDR3 region has 15 residues. In germline, CDR1 is LGHNA, CDR2 YSLEER. The CDR3 here is CASSQTGGIDYGYTF.

J is TRBJ2-2 and V is TRBV7-9; TCRdb returns TRBD1, unconfirmable since there is no DNA. The length of the CDR3 is 14 residues. Looked up from germline, CDR1 is SEHNR and CDR2 is FQNEAQ (reference sequence). The CDR3 spells CAGQTVPDTGELFF.

J is TRBJ2-3 and V is TRBV20-1; the D call of TRBD2 rests on TCRdb alone, since no DNA is present to check it. CDR3 length: 15 residues. Germline V gene data show CDR1 as DFQATT and CDR2 as SNEGSKA (reference sequence). The CDR3 spells CSARLAGDSTDTQYF.

The V call is TRBV29-1, the J call TRBJ2-1. Per germline, CDR1 SQVTM and CDR2 ANQGSEA. This CDR3 is built from 16 residues. The CDR3 is CSVESVAGSSYNEQFF.

This chain uses TRBV5-1 with TRBJ2-1; absent DNA, TCRdb's TRBD2 call cannot be checked. Germline CDR1 and CDR2: SGHRS and YFSETQ. The CDR3 spans 15 residues. CDR3 in amino acids: CASSLGTSGSNEQFF.

The chain combines TRBV28 with TRBJ1-1. In germline, CDR1 is MDHEN, CDR2 SYDVKM. The CDR3 consists of 15 residues. CDR3 in amino acids: CASSFPAVVNTEAFF.

The chain combines TRBV4-3 with TRBJ2-7. Germline V gene data show CDR1 as LGHNA and CDR2 as YSLEER. There are 15 residues in the CDR3. The CDR3 sequence: CASSQMAGSSYEQYF.

The chain combines TRBV29-1 with TRBJ2-5; TCRdb lists TRBD1, though no DNA is available to test this call. CDR3 size: 13 residues. From germline, CDR1 is SQVTM and CDR2 ANQGSEA. The CDR3 is CSVVSRDQETQYF. The full variable domain, rest sourced from reference TRBV29-1 and TRBJ2-5, is SAVISQKPSRDICQRGTSLTIQCQVDSQVTMMFWYRQQPGQSLTLIATANQGSEATYESGFVIDKFPISRPNLTFSTLTVSNMSPEDSSIYLCSVVSRDQETQYFGPGTRLLVL.

The rearrangement links TRBV12-3 or TRBV12-4 to TRBJ2-2; without DNA, the TCRdb call of TRBD1 cannot be checked. The CDR3 runs to 16 residues. The CDR3 loop reads CASRAQDRGNTGELFF.